This T cell receptor (beta chain) originates from a study of blood T cell repertoires in COVID-19. Study overall: Sites in the United States, Italy and Spain provided acute and convalescent COVID-19 samples. PBMCs, B-cell-depleted T cells, or T cells provided the cDNA or gDNA that made up the material.

The germline V gene encodes CDR1 SEHNR and CDR2 FQNEAQ (reference sequence). V shed 6 bases and J shed 7 bases, with 10 bases lying between them. This CDR3 contains 13 residues. The cohort comprised adults aged roughly 18 to 90 years residing in about two dozen US areas. Within 2 weeks before study entry, exposed participants met a COVID-19 case. The data were produced by immunoSEQ multiplex PCR, yet TCRdb's version contains in-frame clones alone and is incomplete. The data hold around 320,000 clones, with more than 85% observed a single time. This chain uses TRBV7-9 with TRBJ1-6; no firm D call. The origin of this receptor is a woman under 40 who had been exposed to COVID-19. Sequenced: PBMCs or T cells enriched from blood (not recorded which). In nucleotides, the CDR3 is TGTGCCAGCAGTCCTAGGCCAAATTCACCCCTCCACTTT. It encodes CASSPRPNSPLHF.